What follows are 18 T cell receptor beta chains derived from one specimen sequenced in a study of CD8+ T cells in alopecia areata. The treatment here: oral pan-JAK inhibitor, 5-10 mg twice daily. It was cDNA, reverse transcribed from extracted RNA, that served as the sequencing template. TCRdb keeps only in-frame clones here, not all; method: immunoSEQ multiplex PCR. The sample has fewer than 250,000 clones, 43% seen once; the top ten hold roughly 2.6%. The sample in question was CD4+ T cells sorted from blood, obtained at approximately week 36, from a patient treated with tofacitinib. Receptor source: a human donor with alopecia areata.

This clone was detected only a few times. The V gene is TRBV27, the J gene TRBJ2-1; 9 nucleotides agree with TRBD1. CDR3 length equals 15 residues. The V and J ends lost 7 bases and 3 bases, in that order; junction bases with no gene match: 7. The germline V gene has CDR1 MNHEY and CDR2 SMNVEV (reference sequence). CDR3 nucleotide sequence: TGTGCCAGCATAATGACAGGGGGAGTCTACAATGAGCAGTTCTTC. This codes for CASIMTGGVYNEQFF.

This clone has just one count. This CDR3 reads CASSLGDIDYEQYF. The CDR3 nucleotides read TGTGCCAGCAGCTTAGGCGACATAGACTACGAGCAGTACTTC. The chain carries TRBV11-2 and TRBJ2-7; D gene ambiguous. V was clipped by 1 base and J by 3 bases, with 10 bases between them. Germline V lookup: CDR1 SGHAT, CDR2 FQNNGV. The CDR3 runs to 14 residues.

The chain links TRBV20-1 to TRBJ2-5; weak D call: TRBD2 (5 bases). Trimming stripped 7 bases from V and 5 bases from J, with 11 bases between. Looked up from germline, CDR1 is DFQATT and CDR2 is SNEGSKA (reference sequence). The CDR3 extends over 11 amino acids. The CDR3 DNA sequence: TGCAGTGAGGAGGTTTACGAGACCCAGTACTTC. Protein product: CSEEVYETQYF.

The chain carries TRBV9 and TRBJ2-6; D may be TRBD1 or TRBD2 (5 bases each). The length of the CDR3 is 15 residues. The germline V and J ends were trimmed by 4 bases and 2 bases, with 10 bases remaining between them. The germline CDR1 and CDR2 sequences are SGDLS and YYNGEE. CDR3 loop: CASSLGTTGANVLTF. As DNA, the CDR3 is TGTGCCAGCAGCCTCGGGACCACTGGGGCCAACGTCCTGACTTTC.

This clone was detected a few times. The gene calls are TRBV7-9 and TRBJ2-1; D uncertain. Germline-derived CDR1 and CDR2 are SEHNR and FQNEAQ (reference sequence). With 0 bases removed from V and 14 bases from J, the gap between germline ends came to 8 bases. The CDR3 is 11 residues long. The CDR3 DNA sequence: TGTGCCAGCAGCTTAGCGGGCCAGAAGTTCTTC. Translation: CASSLAGQKFF. Using reference TRBV7-9 and TRBJ2-1 for the parts outside the CDR3, the full variable domain is DTGVSQNPRHKITKRGQNVTFRCDPISEHNRLYWYRQTLGQGPEFLTYFQNEAQLEKSRLLSDRFSAERPKGSFSTLEIQRTEQGDSAMYLCASSLAGQKFFGPGTRLTVL.

Regarding this clone: This CDR3 is also generated by other DNA sequences in the sample. This chain links TRBV30 with TRBJ1-5, with D possibly TRBD1 on 5 matching bases. Germline CDR1 is GTSNPN and CDR2 is SVGIG (reference sequence). This CDR3 is built from 13 residues. Trimming left V 0 bases short and J 5 bases short, with 8 bases between. CDR3 loop: CAWSVRGDQPQHF. CDR3 DNA: TGTGCCTGGAGTGTTCGGGGGGATCAGCCCCAGCATTTT. The variable domain in full, with the rest retrieved from reference TRBV30 and TRBJ1-5, is SQTIHQWPATLVQPVGSPLSLECTVEGTSNPNLYWYRQAAGRGLQLLFYSVGIGQISSEVPQNLSASRPQDRQFILSSKKLLLSDSGFYLCAWSVRGDQPQHFGDGTRLSIL.

For this clone: The conserved phenylalanine or tryptophan is not found at the CDR3 terminus, so this likely reflects a read error. The J gene is TRBJ1-2, the V gene TRBV9; D gene ambiguous. V lost 4 bases and J 4 bases, leaving 14 bases between the germline ends. Germline V CDR1 and CDR2: SGDLS, YYNGEE. The CDR3 sequence is 14 residues long. CDR3 bases: TGTGCCAGCAGCCCGGAGACAAGGACCTATGGCTACACCCTC. Translating gives CASSPETRTYGYTL.

This clone was detected only a few times. The V call is TRBV30, the J call TRBJ2-3; TRBD2 matches 10 bases. Germline assignment: CDR1 GTSNPN and CDR2 SVGIG (reference sequence). This CDR3 region has 15 residues. The V gene end was trimmed by 3 bases and the J gene end by 4 bases; junction bases not matched to a gene: 7. CDR3 amino acids: CAWSGAGGPSDTQYF. DNA of the CDR3: TGTGCCTGGAGCGGAGCGGGAGGGCCCTCAGATACGCAGTATTTT.

The V and J genes are TRBV5-1 and TRBJ2-5; D gene unclear. Looked up from germline, CDR1 is SGHRS and CDR2 is YFSETQ. Trimming removed 4 bases at V and 6 bases at J, with 16 bases between. The CDR3 sequence is 14 residues long. In DNA form, the CDR3 reads TGCGCCAGCAGCGCGGCGGCTGGAAAAAAGACCCAGTACTTC. Its translation is CASSAAAGKKTQYF.

The J gene is TRBJ1-3, the V gene TRBV29-1, with D perhaps TRBD1 (6 bases). V lost 7 bases to trimming and J lost 3 bases, with 13 bases between them. Germline V lookup: CDR1 SQVTM, CDR2 ANQGSEA. The CDR3 runs 13 residues. CDR3 nucleotide sequence: TGCAGCGCCAGGGGTTTGGGTGGAAACACCATATATTTT. It codes for CSARGLGGNTIYF.

The genes are TRBV5-4 and TRBJ2-3; TRBD1 might be the D (6 bases). Trimming removed 5 bases at V and 2 bases at J, with 12 bases between. The V gene's germline CDR1 is SGHNT and CDR2 YYREEE (reference sequence). The CDR3 is 14 residues long. The CDR3 protein is CASRAGTITDTQYF. The DNA of the CDR3 is TGTGCCAGCAGAGCCGGGACAATCACAGATACGCAGTATTTT.

V gene TRBV27 combines with J gene TRBJ2-5, with a possible D match to TRBD1 (6 bases). Germline V gene sequence: CDR1 MNHEY, CDR2 SMNVEV (reference sequence). The CDR3 is made up of 15 amino acids. Trimming pared 5 bases from V and 5 bases from J, leaving 18 bases between. The CDR3 bases are TGTGCCAGCAGTGGGGAGACAGGCAGGTGGGAGACCCAGTACTTC. Protein: CASSGETGRWETQYF.

This clone showed up just a few times. The chain joins TRBV29-1 to TRBJ2-1; 13 nucleotides line up with TRBD2. Germline V gene data show CDR1 as SQVTM and CDR2 as ANQGSEA. The CDR3 extends over 14 amino acids. V trimming: 8 bases; J trimming: 10 bases; junction bases outside the gene matches: 11. In DNA form, the CDR3 reads TGCAGCACTTCATGGACTAGCGGGAGAAACGAGCAGTTCTTC. Protein product: CSTSWTSGRNEQFF.

V usage is TRBV10-3 and J usage is TRBJ2-5; 14 bases agree with TRBD2. V gave up 2 bases and J gave up 3 bases; unmatched junction bases: 2. The CDR3 is 16 amino acids. From germline, CDR1 is ENHRY and CDR2 SYGVKD. CDR3 sequence: CAISEPGLAGEETQYF. In DNA form, the CDR3 reads TGTGCCATCAGTGAGCCGGGACTAGCGGGGGAAGAGACCCAGTACTTC.

This clone has only one observation. V and J are TRBV30 and TRBJ2-7, with TRBD1 matching 12 bases. The CDR3 consists of 19 residues. Germline V lookup: CDR1 GTSNPN, CDR2 SVGIG (reference sequence). With V trimmed by 3 bases and J by 3 bases, 18 bases remained unmatched. The CDR3 region has the DNA TGTGCCTGGAGGGTACACCCGGGACAGGGGGCTGTCCCGAACTACGAGCAGTACTTC. Translating gives CAWRVHPGQGAVPNYEQYF.

The rearrangement links TRBV30 to TRBJ1-4, with 8 bases fitting TRBD1. V shed 4 bases and J 5 bases; nucleotides not matched to a gene: 6. In germline, CDR1 is GTSNPN, CDR2 SVGIG (reference sequence). The CDR3 is made up of 14 amino acids. Here the CDR3 DNA reads TGTGCCTGGAATTCCGGGACAGGCAATGAAAAACTGTTTTTT. Translating it yields CAWNSGTGNEKLFF.

This sequence joins TRBV4-1 and TRBJ2-2; either TRBD1 or TRBD2 may fit D (7 bases each). The CDR3 is 17 amino acids. Trimming pared 0 bases from V and 7 bases from J, leaving 18 bases between. CDR1 and CDR2 from the germline V gene are MGHRA and YSYEKL. The CDR3 DNA reads TGCGCCAGCAGCCAAGATCAGGGGGAGGGCCGGGGCGGGGAGCTGTTTTTT. Its translation: CASSQDQGEGRGGELFF.

The rearrangement joins TRBV15 to TRBJ2-2; 7 nucleotides agree with TRBD2. The CDR3 loop spans 16 amino acids. With V trimmed by 5 bases and J by 6 bases, 12 bases remained unmatched. Germline V CDR1 and CDR2: LNHNV, YYDKDF (reference sequence). CDR3: CATSGYRGSEAGELFF. CDR3 coding DNA: TGTGCCACCAGCGGCTACCGCGGGAGTGAGGCCGGGGAGCTGTTTTTT.